This TCR beta chain was sequenced during a study of T cells in Graves' hyperthyroidism and ophthalmopathy. Ophthalmopathy patients had Clinical Activity Score at least 3, NOSPECS grade at least 4, duration under 3 months. PBMCs were sourced from more than 9 ml fresh peripheral blood. RNA transcripts gave rise to amplified TCR beta CDR3 regions. The HTBI primer set drove a first-round RT-PCR of the TCR CDR3. TCRdb reanalysed the multiplex PCR reads using MiXCR and keeps one entry per CDR3 protein. The table includes around 300,000 distinct CDR3 sequences, about an eighth detected once. This CDR3 has 15 amino acids. Trimming removed 3 bases from V and 7 bases from J; junction bases left unmatched: 3. This clonotype was observed at least ten times.

The receptor was derived from a woman aged 40-49 years with Graves' ophthalmopathy. The rearrangement links TRBV12-3 or TRBV12-4 to TRBJ2-1; 13 nucleotides match TRBD2. Source material: blood. The CDR3 DNA reads TGTGCCAGCAGTTTGGGGACTAGCGGGGTAAATGAGCAGTTCTTC. It specifies CASSLGTSGVNEQFF.